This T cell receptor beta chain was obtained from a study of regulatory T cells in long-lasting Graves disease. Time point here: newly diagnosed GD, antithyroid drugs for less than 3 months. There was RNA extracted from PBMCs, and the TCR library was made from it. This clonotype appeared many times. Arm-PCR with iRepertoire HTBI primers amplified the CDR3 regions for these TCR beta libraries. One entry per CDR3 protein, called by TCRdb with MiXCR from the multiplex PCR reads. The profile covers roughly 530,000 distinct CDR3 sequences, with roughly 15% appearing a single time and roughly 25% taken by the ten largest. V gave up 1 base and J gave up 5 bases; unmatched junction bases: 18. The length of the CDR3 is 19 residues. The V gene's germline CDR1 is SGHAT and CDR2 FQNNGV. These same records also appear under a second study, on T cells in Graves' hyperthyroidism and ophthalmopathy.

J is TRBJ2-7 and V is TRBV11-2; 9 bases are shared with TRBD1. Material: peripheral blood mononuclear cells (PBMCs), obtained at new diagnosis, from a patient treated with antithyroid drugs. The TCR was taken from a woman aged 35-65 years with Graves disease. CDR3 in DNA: TGTGCCAGCAGCTTAGCGATCCCAACTCCGGGACAGGGTAACGACGAGCAGTACTTC. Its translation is CASSLAIPTPGQGNDEQYF.